The source of this T cell receptor (beta chain) is a study of T cells after yellow fever vaccination. This clonotype appeared a few times. This CDR3 spans 13 amino acids. Germline CDR1 is MGHRA and CDR2 is YSYEKL. J lost 5 bases, V lost 7 bases, and 3 bases had no gene match. TCRdb redid the calling of the 5' RACE reads with MiXCR, one entry per CDR3 protein. The sample has a few hundred thousand distinct CDR3 sequences, more than 8.5% seen once. The clonotype originates from a man aged 18 to 30 who received the YFV17D yellow fever vaccine. The rearrangement uses TRBV4-1 and TRBJ2-3, with 10 nucleotides matching TRBD1. Sequencing used PBMCs, obtained on the day of the first yellow fever vaccination. The CDR3 reads CASTGDRGDTQYF. In nucleotides, the CDR3 is TGCGCCAGCACCGGGGACAGGGGAGATACGCAGTATTTT.